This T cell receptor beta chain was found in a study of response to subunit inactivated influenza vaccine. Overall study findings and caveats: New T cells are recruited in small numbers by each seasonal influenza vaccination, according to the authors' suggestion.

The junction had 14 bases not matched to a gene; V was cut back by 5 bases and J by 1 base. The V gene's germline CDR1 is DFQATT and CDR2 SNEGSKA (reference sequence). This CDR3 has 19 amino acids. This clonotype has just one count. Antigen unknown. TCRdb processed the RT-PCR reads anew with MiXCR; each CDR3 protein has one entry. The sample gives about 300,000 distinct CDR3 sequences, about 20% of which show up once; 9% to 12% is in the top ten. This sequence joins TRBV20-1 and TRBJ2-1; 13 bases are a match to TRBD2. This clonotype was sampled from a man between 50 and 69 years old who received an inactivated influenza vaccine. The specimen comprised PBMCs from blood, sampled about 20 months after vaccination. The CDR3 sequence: CSAALRLAGGHGSYNEQFF. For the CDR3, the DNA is TGCAGTGCTGCCTTAAGACTAGCGGGGGGCCATGGGTCCTACAATGAGCAGTTCTTC.